Sequencing of this T cell receptor beta chain was carried out in a study of HIV-infected patients and healthy controls. No cell fractionation was done, so the repertoire covers all unsorted peripheral blood T cells. The CDR3 is 15 amino acids. Germline V lookup: CDR1 SGHVS, CDR2 FQNEAQ. Germline trimming cut 4 bases from V and 2 bases from J; bases unmatched to any gene: 8. Study outcomes and limitations: Significant mean usage differences between HIV-infected patients and controls involved eight alpha and eight beta V genes. HIV-infected repertoires had significantly higher mean Gini indices than controls, possibly reflecting oligoclonality.

This clonotype ranks as medium-sized (0.01 to 0.1%). Its antigen is currently unknown. Alpha and beta constant-region primers primed reverse transcription of approximately 460 ng RNA. Alpha and beta chain libraries were made separately by chain-specific third strand synthesis with multiplexing indices. Second strand DNA was synthesized using a primer at the SP2 site. TCRdb ran MiXCR on the 5' RACE reads and lists one entry per CDR3 protein. The table records over 15,000 distinct CDR3 sequences, about 7.7% of them present only once. The specimen sequenced was blood. This TCR came from an adult in good health. The chain is built from TRBV7-8 and TRBJ2-7; 7 nucleotides align to TRBD1. CDR3 region: CASSYRSGTAYEQYF. The DNA of the CDR3 is TGTGCCAGCAGCTACCGGTCCGGGACAGCCTACGAGCAGTACTTC.